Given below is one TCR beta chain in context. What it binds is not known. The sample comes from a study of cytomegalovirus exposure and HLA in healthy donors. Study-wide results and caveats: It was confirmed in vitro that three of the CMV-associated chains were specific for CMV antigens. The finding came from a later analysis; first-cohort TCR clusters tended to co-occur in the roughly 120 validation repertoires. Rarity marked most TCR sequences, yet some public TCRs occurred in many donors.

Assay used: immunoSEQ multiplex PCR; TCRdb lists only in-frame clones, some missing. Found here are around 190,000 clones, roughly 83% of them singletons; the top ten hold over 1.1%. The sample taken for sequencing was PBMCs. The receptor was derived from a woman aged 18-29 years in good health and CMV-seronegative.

CDR3 DNA: TGTGCCAGCAAATACCGGGAAGGGTCTGGAAACACCATATATTTT. It is translated as CASKYREGSGNTIYF. This chain links TRBV11-1 with TRBJ1-3; D not resolved. Looked up from germline, CDR1 is SGHAT and CDR2 is FQDESV (reference sequence). There are 15 residues in the CDR3. Trimming took off 7 bases at V and 1 base at J, with 14 bases between the two ends.